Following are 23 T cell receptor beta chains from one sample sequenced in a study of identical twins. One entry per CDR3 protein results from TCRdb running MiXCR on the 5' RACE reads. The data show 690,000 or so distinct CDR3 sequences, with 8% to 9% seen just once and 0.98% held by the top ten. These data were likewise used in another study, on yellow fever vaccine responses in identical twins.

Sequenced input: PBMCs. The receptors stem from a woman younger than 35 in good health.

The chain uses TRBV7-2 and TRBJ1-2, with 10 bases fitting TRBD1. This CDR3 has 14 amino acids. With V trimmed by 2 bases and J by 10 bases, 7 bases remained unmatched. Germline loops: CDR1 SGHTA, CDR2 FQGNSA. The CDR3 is CASSLLPGQGYYTF. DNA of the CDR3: TGTGCCAGCAGCTTACTCCCGGGACAGGGGTACTACACCTTC.

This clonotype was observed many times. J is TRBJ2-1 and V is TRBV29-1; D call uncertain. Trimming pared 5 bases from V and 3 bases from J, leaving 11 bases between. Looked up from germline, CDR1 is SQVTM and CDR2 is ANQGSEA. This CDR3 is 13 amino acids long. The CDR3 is CSVLPADYNEQFF. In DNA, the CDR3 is TGCAGCGTTCTGCCGGCAGACTACAATGAGCAGTTCTTC.

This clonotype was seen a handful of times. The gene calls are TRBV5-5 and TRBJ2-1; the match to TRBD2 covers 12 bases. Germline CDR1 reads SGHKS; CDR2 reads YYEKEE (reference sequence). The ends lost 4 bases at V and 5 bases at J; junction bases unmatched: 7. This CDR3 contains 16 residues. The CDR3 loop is CASSPGLAGKNNEQFF. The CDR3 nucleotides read TGTGCCAGCAGCCCGGGACTAGCGGGTAAGAACAATGAGCAGTTCTTC.

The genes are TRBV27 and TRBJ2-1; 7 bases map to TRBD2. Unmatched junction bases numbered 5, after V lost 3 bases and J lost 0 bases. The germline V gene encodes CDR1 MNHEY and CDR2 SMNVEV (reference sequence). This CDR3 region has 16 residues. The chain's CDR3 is CASSFLGLDSYNEQFF. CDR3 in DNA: TGTGCCAGCAGTTTCTTAGGACTAGACTCCTACAATGAGCAGTTCTTC.

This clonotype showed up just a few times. The CDR3 DNA follows: TGTGCCAGCAGCCGAGGGGACGGACCCTACGAGCAGTACTTC. This sequence encodes CASSRGDGPYEQYF. The chain carries TRBV11-2 and TRBJ2-7; D possibly uses TRBD1 or TRBD2 (5 bases each). Germline V CDR1 and CDR2: SGHAT, FQNNGV. CDR3 length equals 14 residues. Deletions cut 5 bases from V and 2 bases from J, with 13 bases between.

DNA for the CDR3: TGTGCCAGCAGCTCCGTCGTACGGGACGAATATTCTCTAGCCAAAAACATTCAGTACTTC. This gives the protein CASSSVVRDEYSLAKNIQYF. This chain links TRBV11-1 with TRBJ2-4; D might be TRBD1 or TRBD2, each matching 5 bases. CDR3 length: 20 amino acids. The V end lost 4 bases, the J end lost 0 bases, and 25 bases lay between the germline ends. Germline-derived CDR1 and CDR2 are SGHAT and FQDESV (reference sequence).

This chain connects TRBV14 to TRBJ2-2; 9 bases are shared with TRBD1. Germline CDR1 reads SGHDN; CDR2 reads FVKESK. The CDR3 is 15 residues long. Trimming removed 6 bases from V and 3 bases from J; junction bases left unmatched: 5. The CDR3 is CASSRQGGDTGELFF. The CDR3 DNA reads TGTGCCAGCAGTCGACAGGGGGGCGACACCGGGGAGCTGTTTTTT.

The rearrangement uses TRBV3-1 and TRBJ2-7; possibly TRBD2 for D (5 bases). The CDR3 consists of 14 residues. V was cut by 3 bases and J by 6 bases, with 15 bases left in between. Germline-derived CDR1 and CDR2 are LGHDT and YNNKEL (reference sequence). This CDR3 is CASSHSLASTEQYF. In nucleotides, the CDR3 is TGTGCCAGCAGCCATTCATTAGCTAGCACCGAGCAGTACTTC.

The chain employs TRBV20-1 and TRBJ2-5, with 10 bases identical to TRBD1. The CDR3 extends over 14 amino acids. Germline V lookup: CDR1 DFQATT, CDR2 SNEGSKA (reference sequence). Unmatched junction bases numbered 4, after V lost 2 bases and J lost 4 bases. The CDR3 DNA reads TGCAGTGCTAGATCCGGGACAGGGGTAGAGACCCAGTACTTC. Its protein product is CSARSGTGVETQYF.

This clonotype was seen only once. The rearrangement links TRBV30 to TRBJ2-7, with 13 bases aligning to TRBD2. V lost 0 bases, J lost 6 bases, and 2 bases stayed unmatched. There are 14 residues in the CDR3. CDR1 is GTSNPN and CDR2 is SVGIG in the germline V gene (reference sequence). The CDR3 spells CAWSVGLAGAEQYF. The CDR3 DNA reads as TGTGCCTGGAGTGTCGGACTAGCGGGAGCCGAGCAGTACTTC.

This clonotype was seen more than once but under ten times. CDR3 bases: TGCAGTGCCTGGGACAGGGCGACCTACGAGCAGTACTTC. This translates into CSAWDRATYEQYF. The genes are TRBV20-1 and TRBJ2-7; 9 bases match TRBD1. Germline V gene sequence: CDR1 DFQATT, CDR2 SNEGSKA (reference sequence). The V and J ends lost 6 bases and 2 bases, in that order; junction bases with no gene match: 5. There are 13 residues in the CDR3.

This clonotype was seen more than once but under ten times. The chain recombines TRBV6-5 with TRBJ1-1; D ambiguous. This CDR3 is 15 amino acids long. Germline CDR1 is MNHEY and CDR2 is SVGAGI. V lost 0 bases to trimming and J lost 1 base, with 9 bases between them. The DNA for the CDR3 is TGTGCCAGCAGTTACTCGTGGCAGTCGAACACTGAAGCTTTCTTT. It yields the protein CASSYSWQSNTEAFF.

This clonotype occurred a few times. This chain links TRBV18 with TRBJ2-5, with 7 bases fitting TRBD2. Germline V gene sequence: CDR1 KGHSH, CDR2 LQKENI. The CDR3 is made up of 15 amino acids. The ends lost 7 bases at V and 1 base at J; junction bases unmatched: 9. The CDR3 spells CASWRGAGPQETQYF. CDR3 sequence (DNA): TGTGCCAGCTGGAGAGGAGCGGGGCCCCAAGAGACCCAGTACTTC.

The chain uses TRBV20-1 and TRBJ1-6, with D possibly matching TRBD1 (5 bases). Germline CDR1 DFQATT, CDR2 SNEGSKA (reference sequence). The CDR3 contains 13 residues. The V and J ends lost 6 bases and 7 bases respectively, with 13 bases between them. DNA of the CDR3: TGCAGTGCCCCGGCGGGGCGGAATTCACCCCTCCACTTT. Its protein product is CSAPAGRNSPLHF.

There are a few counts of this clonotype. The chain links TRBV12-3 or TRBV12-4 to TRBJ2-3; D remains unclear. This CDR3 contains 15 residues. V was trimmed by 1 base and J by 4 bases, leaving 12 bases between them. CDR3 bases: TGTGCCAGCAGTTTAGGGCGGCAGAGGTCAGATACGCAGTATTTT. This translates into CASSLGRQRSDTQYF.

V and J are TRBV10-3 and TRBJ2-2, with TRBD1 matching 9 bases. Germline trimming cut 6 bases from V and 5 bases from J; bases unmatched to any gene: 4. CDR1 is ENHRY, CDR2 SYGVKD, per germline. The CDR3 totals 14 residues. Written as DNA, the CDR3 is TGTGCCATCAGACAGGGGGCGTCTACCGGGGAGCTGTTTTTT. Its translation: CAIRQGASTGELFF.

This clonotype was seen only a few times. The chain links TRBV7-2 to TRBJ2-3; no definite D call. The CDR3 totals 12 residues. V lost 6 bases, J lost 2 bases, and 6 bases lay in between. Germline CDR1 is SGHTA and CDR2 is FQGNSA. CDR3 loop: CASRYFTDTQYF. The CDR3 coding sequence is TGTGCCAGCAGATATTTCACAGATACGCAGTATTTT.

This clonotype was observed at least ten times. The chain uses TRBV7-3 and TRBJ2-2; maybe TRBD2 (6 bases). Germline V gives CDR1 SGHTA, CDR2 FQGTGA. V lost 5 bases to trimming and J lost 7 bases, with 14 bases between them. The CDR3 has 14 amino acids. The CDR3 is CASSPTGVDGELFF. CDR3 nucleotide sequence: TGTGCCAGCAGCCCAACGGGGGTTGACGGGGAGCTGTTTTTT.

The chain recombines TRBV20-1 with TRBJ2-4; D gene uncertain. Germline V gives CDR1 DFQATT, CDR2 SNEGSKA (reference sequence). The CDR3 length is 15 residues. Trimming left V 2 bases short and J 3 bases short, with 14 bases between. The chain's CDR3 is CSARPSTSGKNIQYF. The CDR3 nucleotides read TGCAGTGCTAGACCCTCTACCTCCGGCAAAAACATTCAGTACTTC.

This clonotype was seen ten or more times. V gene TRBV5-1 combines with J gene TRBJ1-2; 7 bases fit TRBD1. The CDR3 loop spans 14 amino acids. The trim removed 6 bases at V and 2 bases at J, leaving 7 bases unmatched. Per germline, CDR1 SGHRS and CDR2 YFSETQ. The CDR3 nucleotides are TGCGCCAGCAAACGGACAGGTACCAACTATGGCTACACCTTC. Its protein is CASKRTGTNYGYTF.

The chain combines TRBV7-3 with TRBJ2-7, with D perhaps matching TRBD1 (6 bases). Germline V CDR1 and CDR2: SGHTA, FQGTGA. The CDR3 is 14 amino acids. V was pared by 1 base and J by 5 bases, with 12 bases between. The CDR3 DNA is TGTGCCAGCAGCTTAAAGGGACATACGGACGAGCAGTACTTC. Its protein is CASSLKGHTDEQYF.

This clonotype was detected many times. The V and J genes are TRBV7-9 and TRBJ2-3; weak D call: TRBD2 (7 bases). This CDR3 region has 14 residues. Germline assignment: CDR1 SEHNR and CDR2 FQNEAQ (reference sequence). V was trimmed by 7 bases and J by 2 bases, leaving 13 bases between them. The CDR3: CASTSGGHTDTQYF. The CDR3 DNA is TGTGCCAGCACGTCGGGGGGCCACACAGATACGCAGTATTTT. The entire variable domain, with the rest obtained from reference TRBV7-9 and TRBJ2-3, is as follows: DTGVSQNPRHKITKRGQNVTFRCDPISEHNRLYWYRQTLGQGPEFLTYFQNEAQLEKSRLLSDRFSAERPKGSFSTLEIQRTEQGDSAMYLCASTSGGHTDTQYFGPGTRLTVL.

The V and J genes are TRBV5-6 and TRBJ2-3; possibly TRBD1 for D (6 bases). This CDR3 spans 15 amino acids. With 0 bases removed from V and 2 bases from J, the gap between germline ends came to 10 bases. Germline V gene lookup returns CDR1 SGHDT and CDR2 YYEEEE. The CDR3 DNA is TGTGCCAGCAGCTTGGAGGACAGTTTCACAGATACGCAGTATTTT. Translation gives CASSLEDSFTDTQYF.